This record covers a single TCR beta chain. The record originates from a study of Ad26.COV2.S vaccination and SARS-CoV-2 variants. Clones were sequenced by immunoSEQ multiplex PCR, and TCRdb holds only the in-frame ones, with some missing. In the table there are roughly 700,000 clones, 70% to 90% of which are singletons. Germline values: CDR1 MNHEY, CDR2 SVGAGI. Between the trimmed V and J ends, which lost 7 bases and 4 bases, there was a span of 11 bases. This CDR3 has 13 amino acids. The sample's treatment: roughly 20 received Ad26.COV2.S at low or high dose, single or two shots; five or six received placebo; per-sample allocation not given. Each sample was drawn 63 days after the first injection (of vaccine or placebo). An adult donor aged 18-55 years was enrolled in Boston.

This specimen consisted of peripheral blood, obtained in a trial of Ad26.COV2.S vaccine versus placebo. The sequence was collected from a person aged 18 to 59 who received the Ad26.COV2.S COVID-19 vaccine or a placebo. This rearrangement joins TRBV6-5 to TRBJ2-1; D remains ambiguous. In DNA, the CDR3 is TGTGCCAGCACCGTAGACCATTACAATGAGCAGTTCTTC. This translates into CASTVDHYNEQFF.